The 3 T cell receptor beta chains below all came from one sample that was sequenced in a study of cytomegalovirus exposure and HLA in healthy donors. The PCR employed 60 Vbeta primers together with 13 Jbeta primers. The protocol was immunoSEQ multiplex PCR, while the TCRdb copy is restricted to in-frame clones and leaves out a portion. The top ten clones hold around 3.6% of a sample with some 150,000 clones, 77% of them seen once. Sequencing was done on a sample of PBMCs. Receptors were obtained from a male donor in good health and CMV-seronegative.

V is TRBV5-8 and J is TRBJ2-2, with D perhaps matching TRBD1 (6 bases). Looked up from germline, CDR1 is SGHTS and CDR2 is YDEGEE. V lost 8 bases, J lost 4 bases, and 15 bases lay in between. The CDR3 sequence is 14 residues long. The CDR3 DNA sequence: TGTGCCAGGCGACGGGACACCTCCACCGGGGAGCTGTTTTTT. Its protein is CARRRDTSTGELFF.

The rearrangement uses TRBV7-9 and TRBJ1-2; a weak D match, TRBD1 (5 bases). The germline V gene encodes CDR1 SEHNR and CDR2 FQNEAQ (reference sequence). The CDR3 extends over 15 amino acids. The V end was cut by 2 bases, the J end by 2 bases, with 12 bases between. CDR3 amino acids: CASSLSRQNNYGYTF. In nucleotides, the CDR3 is TGTGCCAGCAGCTTAAGTAGACAGAACAACTATGGCTACACCTTC.

The CDR3 region is CASSPKTGPNTEAFF. The CDR3 DNA reads TGCGCCAGCAGCCCTAAGACAGGGCCGAACACTGAAGCTTTCTTT. The V and J genes are TRBV5-1 and TRBJ1-1, with 7 positions matching TRBD1. The CDR3 runs 15 residues. The V and J ends lost 4 bases and 1 base, in that order; junction bases with no gene match: 7. The germline V gene has CDR1 SGHRS and CDR2 YFSETQ. Full variable domain (missing parts from reference TRBV5-1 and TRBJ1-1): KAGVTQTPRYLIKTRGQQVTLSCSPISGHRSVSWYQQTPGQGLQFLFEYFSETQRNKGNFPGRFSGRQFSNSRSEMNVSTLELGDSALYLCASSPKTGPNTEAFFGQGTRLTVV.